A selection of T cell receptor beta chains follows, all from one sample in a study of cytomegalovirus exposure and HLA in healthy donors. Clones were sequenced by immunoSEQ multiplex PCR, and TCRdb holds only the in-frame ones, with some missing. The sample records more than 150,000 clones, roughly four fifths being singletons. Source material: PBMCs. The receptors stem from a man aged 50 to 60 in good health and CMV-seronegative. CDR3s include the opening cysteine and the closing phenylalanine or tryptophan. A D gene is named only where the DNA matches it firmly. Clone size appears in some rows only: once, few, many, or a class for an expanded clone.

CDR3nt: TGTGCCAGCAGCTTACGGGGACAGGGTATCGTCAAAAACATTCAGTACTTC
CDR3aa: CASSLRGQGIVKNIQYF
d_gene: TRBD1
abundance: few
j_gene: TRBJ2-4
v_gene: TRBV11-2

CDR3nt: TGTGCCAGCTCACCATTCAGGGAATCCTACGAGCAGTACTTC
CDR3aa: CASSPFRESYEQYF
d_gene: NA
abundance: once
j_gene: TRBJ2-7
v_gene: TRBV18

CDR3nt: TGTGCCAGCAGTTACCTCCAGGGGGCAATGGGGACCCAGTACTTC
CDR3aa: CASSYLQGAMGTQYF
d_gene: TRBD1
abundance: NA
j_gene: TRBJ2-5
v_gene: TRBV6-5

CDR3nt: TGTGCCAGCAGCTCCATGGGGACTAGCCCGAATACGCAGTATTTT
CDR3aa: CASSSMGTSPNTQYF
d_gene: TRBD2
abundance: NA
j_gene: TRBJ2-3
v_gene: TRBV2

CDR3nt: TGTGCCAGCAGCGCGAGGACAGGGGGCGGGGAGACCCAGTACTTC
CDR3aa: CASSARTGGGETQYF
d_gene: TRBD1
abundance: NA
j_gene: TRBJ2-5
v_gene: TRBV7-2

CDR3nt: TGTGCCAGCTCACCCTTCGAAGCTAGCGGTACCTACAATGAGCAGTTCTTC
CDR3aa: CASSPFEASGTYNEQFF
d_gene: TRBD2
abundance: NA
j_gene: TRBJ2-1
v_gene: TRBV18

CDR3nt: TGTGCCAGCAGTGAAGCGCGCGGGTTGCAGCCCCAGCATTTT
CDR3aa: CASSEARGLQPQHF
d_gene: NA
abundance: few
j_gene: TRBJ1-5
v_gene: TRBV2

CDR3nt: TGTGCCAGCAGCTCGACAGGGGCGGGAGAAAAACTGTTTTTT
CDR3aa: CASSSTGAGEKLFF
d_gene: TRBD1
abundance: NA
j_gene: TRBJ1-4
v_gene: TRBV7-2

CDR3nt: TGCAGCGTTGCCGCTGGGACAGCAAGCGGCTACACCTTC
CDR3aa: CSVAAGTASGYTF
d_gene: TRBD1
abundance: NA
j_gene: TRBJ1-2
v_gene: TRBV29-1

CDR3nt: TGTGCCAGCAGTTTGCAAGCACCTAGCAATCAGCCCCAGCATTTT
CDR3aa: CASSLQAPSNQPQHF
d_gene: NA
abundance: NA
j_gene: TRBJ1-5
v_gene: TRBV28

CDR3nt: TGCAGCGTTAAGCGGGAGGGTACCTACGAGCAGTACTTC
CDR3aa: CSVKREGTYEQYF
d_gene: TRBD2
abundance: NA
j_gene: TRBJ2-7
v_gene: TRBV29-1

CDR3nt: TGTGCCAGCAGTCCCCAGGGGGACGGACAGCCCCAGCATTTT
CDR3aa: CASSPQGDGQPQHF
d_gene: TRBD1
abundance: NA
j_gene: TRBJ1-5
v_gene: TRBV6-5

CDR3nt: TGCGCCAGCAGCCAAGATCGGGCTAGCGGGGGGTCCTACAATGAGCAGTTCTTC
CDR3aa: CASSQDRASGGSYNEQFF
d_gene: TRBD2
abundance: NA
j_gene: TRBJ2-1
v_gene: TRBV4-3

CDR3nt: TGTGCCAGCAGCTTAAATTTCCGGGACAGGAGGTCCAGAGAGACCCAGTACTTC
CDR3aa: CASSLNFRDRRSRETQYF
d_gene: TRBD1
abundance: NA
j_gene: TRBJ2-5
v_gene: TRBV7-3

CDR3nt: TGCAGCGTTAAATCAGCGGGAGGATACAATGAGCAGTTCTTC
CDR3aa: CSVKSAGGYNEQFF
d_gene: TRBD2
abundance: NA
j_gene: TRBJ2-1
v_gene: TRBV29-1

CDR3nt: TGTGCCAGCAGCCCGAGGGGTAGCGGGGGTTCTAGCACAGATACGCAGTATTTT
CDR3aa: CASSPRGSGGSSTDTQYF
d_gene: TRBD2
abundance: NA
j_gene: TRBJ2-3
v_gene: TRBV7-2

CDR3nt: TGTGCCAGCTCACCACAGGCAGCGGGGGGTCAAGAGACCCAGTACTTC
CDR3aa: CASSPQAAGGQETQYF
d_gene: TRBD2
abundance: NA
j_gene: TRBJ2-5
v_gene: TRBV18

CDR3nt: TGCGCCAGCAGCTTGGATCTAGCGGGAGTCTACGAGCAGTACTTC
CDR3aa: CASSLDLAGVYEQYF
d_gene: TRBD2
abundance: NA
j_gene: TRBJ2-7
v_gene: TRBV5-1

CDR3nt: TGCAGCGTTCAAGCGGGAGGGCCCAACACCGGGGAGCTGTTTTTT
CDR3aa: CSVQAGGPNTGELFF
d_gene: TRBD2
abundance: NA
j_gene: TRBJ2-2
v_gene: TRBV29-1

CDR3nt: TGTGCCAGCAGTTACTCGAGCACAGGGATGAACACTGAAGCTTTCTTT
CDR3aa: CASSYSSTGMNTEAFF
d_gene: NA
abundance: NA
j_gene: TRBJ1-1
v_gene: TRBV6-6

CDR3nt: TGTGCCAGTAGTATCCCGGGACTCACTCAGCATTTT
CDR3aa: CASSIPGLTQHF
d_gene: NA
abundance: NA
j_gene: TRBJ1-5
v_gene: TRBV19

CDR3nt: TGTGCCATCAGTGAGCGTACAGGGGCGGGCGGAAACACCATATATTTT
CDR3aa: CAISERTGAGGNTIYF
d_gene: TRBD1
abundance: NA
j_gene: TRBJ1-3
v_gene: TRBV10-3

CDR3nt: TGTGCCAGCAGTTCCGACAGGGACCCCCTGTACTTC
CDR3aa: CASSSDRDPLYF
d_gene: TRBD1
abundance: NA
j_gene: TRBJ2-7
v_gene: TRBV7-9

CDR3nt: TGTGCCAGCTCCCCCGGGACAGGGGAGGCGTATCAGCCCCAGCATTTT
CDR3aa: CASSPGTGEAYQPQHF
d_gene: TRBD1
abundance: NA
j_gene: TRBJ1-5
v_gene: TRBV18

CDR3nt: TGTGCCAGCAGCGCAACAGGAGCTTATGGCTACACCTTC
CDR3aa: CASSATGAYGYTF
d_gene: NA
abundance: NA
j_gene: TRBJ1-2
v_gene: TRBV7-8

CDR3nt: TGTGCCAGCAGCTTAGTGAGGACAGGGCAAGCCTTCAATCAGCCCCAGCATTTT
CDR3aa: CASSLVRTGQAFNQPQHF
d_gene: TRBD1
abundance: NA
j_gene: TRBJ1-5
v_gene: TRBV11-2

CDR3nt: TGCGCCAGCAGCCCTTACGGAAGCGGGAGCACGGAGGAGACCCAGTACTTC
CDR3aa: CASSPYGSGSTEETQYF
d_gene: TRBD2
abundance: few
j_gene: TRBJ2-5
v_gene: TRBV4-1

CDR3nt: TGTGCCAGCAGCCAAGATGACCAGCGGGGGGGCCATGAGCAGTTCTTC
CDR3aa: CASSQDDQRGGHEQFF
d_gene: TRBD2
abundance: NA
j_gene: TRBJ2-1
v_gene: TRBV4-2

CDR3nt: TGTGCCAGCAGCTCCTTCGACGGCCTCGGGACACCCCTCCACTTT
CDR3aa: CASSSFDGLGTPLHF
d_gene: NA
abundance: few
j_gene: TRBJ1-6
v_gene: TRBV7-2

CDR3nt: TGTGCCAGCAGCTTGGTATCAGATCGGGCCCAGTACTTC
CDR3aa: CASSLVSDRAQYF
d_gene: NA
abundance: NA
j_gene: TRBJ2-5
v_gene: TRBV5-4

CDR3nt: TGTGCCACCAGCAGAGACAGGGGGCCGCGAAACTACGAGCAGTACTTC
CDR3aa: CATSRDRGPRNYEQYF
d_gene: TRBD1
abundance: NA
j_gene: TRBJ2-7
v_gene: TRBV15

CDR3nt: TGTGCCAGCAGCTTTGCGATAGGACAGGGTTCGCGAGAGCAGTACTTC
CDR3aa: CASSFAIGQGSREQYF
d_gene: TRBD1
abundance: few
j_gene: TRBJ2-7
v_gene: TRBV7-9

CDR3nt: TGTGCCATCAGTGATGTGCTAGCGGAGTCCTACAATGAGCAGTTCTTC
CDR3aa: CAISDVLAESYNEQFF
d_gene: TRBD2
abundance: NA
j_gene: TRBJ2-1
v_gene: TRBV10-3

CDR3nt: TGTGCCAGCACCGAGCGGGACTCCTATAATTCACCCCTCCACTTT
CDR3aa: CASTERDSYNSPLHF
d_gene: NA
abundance: NA
j_gene: TRBJ1-6
v_gene: TRBV28

CDR3nt: TGTGCCAGCAGCCTCCGACAGCACACTGAAGCTTTCTTT
CDR3aa: CASSLRQHTEAFF
d_gene: NA
abundance: NA
j_gene: TRBJ1-1
v_gene: TRBV5-6

CDR3nt: TGTGCCAGCAGCCGCGGAATGGGAAGGACTAGCGGAGCTGAGCAGTTCTTC
CDR3aa: CASSRGMGRTSGAEQFF
d_gene: TRBD2
abundance: NA
j_gene: TRBJ2-1
v_gene: TRBV14

CDR3nt: TGTTCCAGCAGCCGGGGGGGGTTCAATGAAAAACTGTTTTTT
CDR3aa: CSSSRGGFNEKLFF
d_gene: NA
abundance: NA
j_gene: TRBJ1-4
v_gene: TRBV7-9

CDR3nt: TGTGCCAGCGCAATATGGGACAGGGCGCGTTATGGCTACACCTTC
CDR3aa: CASAIWDRARYGYTF
d_gene: TRBD1
abundance: NA
j_gene: TRBJ1-2
v_gene: TRBV11-2

CDR3nt: TGTGCCAGCAGTTACTCGGGTAACAGGGTACGCTCTGGCTACACCTTC
CDR3aa: CASSYSGNRVRSGYTF
d_gene: NA
abundance: NA
j_gene: TRBJ1-2
v_gene: TRBV6-5

CDR3nt: TGTGCCAGCAGCTTAGCGTCGAGCGGGGCCTCCTACGAGCAGTACTTC
CDR3aa: CASSLASSGASYEQYF
d_gene: TRBD2
abundance: NA
j_gene: TRBJ2-7
v_gene: TRBV7-2

CDR3nt: TGTGCTAGTGGTTTAGAGGAGACCCAGTACTTC
CDR3aa: CASGLEETQYF
d_gene: NA
abundance: NA
j_gene: TRBJ2-5
v_gene: TRBV12-5

CDR3nt: TGTGCCAGCAGCCTGGGACAGGGTGCGTACTATGGCTACACCTTC
CDR3aa: CASSLGQGAYYGYTF
d_gene: TRBD1
abundance: NA
j_gene: TRBJ1-2
v_gene: TRBV7-3

CDR3nt: TGTGCCAGCAGCCGCCGCGGGGTTTACAATGAGCAGTTCTTC
CDR3aa: CASSRRGVYNEQFF
d_gene: NA
abundance: NA
j_gene: TRBJ2-1
v_gene: TRBV5-4

CDR3nt: TGTGCCAGCAGCCGCCGTCCTAGCGGGTCCTTGTCGGATACGCAGTATTTT
CDR3aa: CASSRRPSGSLSDTQYF
d_gene: TRBD2
abundance: NA
j_gene: TRBJ2-3
v_gene: TRBV7-2

CDR3nt: TGTGCCAGCAGCTTAACTGCGGGAGAAGGGCAGCCCCAGCATTTT
CDR3aa: CASSLTAGEGQPQHF
d_gene: NA
abundance: NA
j_gene: TRBJ1-5
v_gene: TRBV7-3

CDR3nt: TGTGCCAGCAGTTTAGTTGACAGCACAACTAATGAAAAACTGTTTTTT
CDR3aa: CASSLVDSTTNEKLFF
d_gene: NA
abundance: few
j_gene: TRBJ1-4
v_gene: TRBV28

CDR3nt: TGCGCCAGCAGCTTGATAGGGGGAGACTATGGCTACACCTTC
CDR3aa: CASSLIGGDYGYTF
d_gene: NA
abundance: NA
j_gene: TRBJ1-2
v_gene: TRBV5-1

CDR3nt: TGTGCCTGGAGTGTCCCACTTAACTATGGCTACACCTTC
CDR3aa: CAWSVPLNYGYTF
d_gene: NA
abundance: NA
j_gene: TRBJ1-2
v_gene: TRBV30

CDR3nt: TGTGCCAGCAGCTTAGGGCAGGGCGGACAGCCCCAGCATTTT
CDR3aa: CASSLGQGGQPQHF
d_gene: NA
abundance: NA
j_gene: TRBJ1-5
v_gene: TRBV7-2

CDR3nt: TGTGCCAGCAGTTACTCCAGGGGACAGGTCCCCTACGAGCAGTACTTC
CDR3aa: CASSYSRGQVPYEQYF
d_gene: TRBD1
abundance: NA
j_gene: TRBJ2-7
v_gene: TRBV6-5

CDR3nt: TGTGCCAGCTCAGGGCTAGCGGGAGAAGATACGCAGTATTTT
CDR3aa: CASSGLAGEDTQYF
d_gene: TRBD2
abundance: NA
j_gene: TRBJ2-3
v_gene: TRBV18

CDR3nt: TGCGCCAGCAGCTTGGGGGGACTAGCGGGATGGGCGGGGGAGCAGTACTTC
CDR3aa: CASSLGGLAGWAGEQYF
d_gene: TRBD2
abundance: NA
j_gene: TRBJ2-7
v_gene: TRBV5-1

CDR3nt: TGTGCCAGCAGTCAGAGACAGGGGGATGGCTACACCTTC
CDR3aa: CASSQRQGDGYTF
d_gene: TRBD1
abundance: NA
j_gene: TRBJ1-2
v_gene: TRBV25-1